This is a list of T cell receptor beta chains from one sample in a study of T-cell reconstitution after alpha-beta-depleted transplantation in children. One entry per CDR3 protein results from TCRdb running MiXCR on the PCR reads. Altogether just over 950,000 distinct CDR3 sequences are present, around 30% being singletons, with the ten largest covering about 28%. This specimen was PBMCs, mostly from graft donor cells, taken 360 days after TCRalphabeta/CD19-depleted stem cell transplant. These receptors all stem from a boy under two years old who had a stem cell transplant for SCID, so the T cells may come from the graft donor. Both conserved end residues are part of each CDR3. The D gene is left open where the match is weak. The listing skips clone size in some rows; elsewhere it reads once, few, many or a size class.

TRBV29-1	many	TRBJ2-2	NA	TGCAGCGTCCGGGACGGAGGAAACACCGGGGAGCTGTTTTTT	CSVRDGGNTGELFF
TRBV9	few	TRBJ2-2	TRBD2	TGTGCCAGCAGCCCCTCGTGGAGCGGGGACGGGGAGCTGTTTTTT	CASSPSWSGDGELFF
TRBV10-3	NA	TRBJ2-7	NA	TGTGCCATCAGTGAGTCGACCCTCCTGAGACGCGGCTACGAGCAGTACTTC	CAISESTLLRRGYEQYF
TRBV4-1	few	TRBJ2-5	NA	TGCGCCAGCAGCCAAGATGGTTGGGGCGGCGGGGCAGAAGAGACCCAGTACTTC	CASSQDGWGGGAEETQYF
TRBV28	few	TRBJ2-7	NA	TGTGCCAGCGGCGGCGTAATATTTAGCTCCTACGAGCAGTACTTC	CASGGVIFSSYEQYF
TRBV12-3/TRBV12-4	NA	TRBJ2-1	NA	TGTGCCAGCAGTTTCGGTCAAGCTGAGCAGTTCTTC	CASSFGQAEQFF
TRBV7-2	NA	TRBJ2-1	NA	TGTGCCAGCAGCTTAATTTTCCGTTACCCAGACAATGAGCAGTTCTTC	CASSLIFRYPDNEQFF
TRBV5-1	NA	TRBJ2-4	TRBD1	TGCGCCAGCCCCGGACGCAGGGACAGAGGCAAAAACATTCAGTACTTC	CASPGRRDRGKNIQYF
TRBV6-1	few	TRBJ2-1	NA	TGTGCCAGCAGTCCTGGACTCCAGGGAAGGGGTACACACAATGAGCAGTTCTTC	CASSPGLQGRGTHNEQFF
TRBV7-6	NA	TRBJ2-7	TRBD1	TGTGCCAGCAGCTTAGAAGCGGTCCGGGACAGTCCCTACGAGCAGTACTTC	CASSLEAVRDSPYEQYF
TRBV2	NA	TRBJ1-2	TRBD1	TGTGCCAGCAGACCTCGACAGGGGGCGCGTGATGGCTACACCTTC	CASRPRQGARDGYTF
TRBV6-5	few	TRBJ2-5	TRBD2	TGTGCCAGCAGTTCTGCTAGCGGGGGGGCCAAAGAGACCCAGTACTTC	CASSSASGGAKETQYF
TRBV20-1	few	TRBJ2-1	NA	TGCAGTGCTCGAGGGTTAGCCGGGAATGAGCAGTTCTTC	CSARGLAGNEQFF
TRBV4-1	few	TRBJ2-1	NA	TGCGCCAGCAGCCAAGGGGACTCCTCATCTACCGATGAGCAGTTCTTC	CASSQGDSSSTDEQFF